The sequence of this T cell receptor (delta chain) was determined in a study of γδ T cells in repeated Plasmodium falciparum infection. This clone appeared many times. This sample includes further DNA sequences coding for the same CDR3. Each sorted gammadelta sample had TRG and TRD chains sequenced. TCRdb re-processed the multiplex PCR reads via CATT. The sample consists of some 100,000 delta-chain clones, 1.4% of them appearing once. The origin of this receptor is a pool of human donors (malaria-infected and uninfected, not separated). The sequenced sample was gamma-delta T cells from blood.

The CDR3 spells CAAIIPATGGYGNTDKLIF. The CDR3 DNA sequence: TGTGCAGCAATCATCCCCGCTACTGGGGGATACGGTAACACCGATAAACTCATCTTT. V gene TRAV29/DV5 combines with J gene TRDJ1, with TRDD3 identical over 13 bases. The CDR3 is 19 amino acids. CDR1 NSMFDY and CDR2 ISSIKDK come from the germline V gene. Germline trimming cut 3 bases from V and 0 bases from J; bases unmatched to any gene: 14.